The sequence of this T cell receptor (beta chain) was determined in a study of cytomegalovirus exposure and HLA in healthy donors. The protocol was immunoSEQ multiplex PCR, while the TCRdb copy is restricted to in-frame clones and leaves out a portion. The table lists approximately 59,000 clones, roughly 92% of them singletons. CDR1 is SGHTA, CDR2 FQGNSA, per germline. Trimming took 2 bases from V and 1 from J, leaving 14 bases between them. The CDR3 extends over 16 amino acids. Material: PBMCs. The rearrangement links TRBV7-2 to TRBJ1-2; D is possibly TRBD1 (5 bases). This receptor was taken from a young man in good health and CMV-seropositive. The CDR3 is CASSLRASGGNYGYTF. CDR3 nucleotides: TGTGCCAGCAGCTTAAGGGCGTCCGGGGGTAACTATGGCTACACCTTC.